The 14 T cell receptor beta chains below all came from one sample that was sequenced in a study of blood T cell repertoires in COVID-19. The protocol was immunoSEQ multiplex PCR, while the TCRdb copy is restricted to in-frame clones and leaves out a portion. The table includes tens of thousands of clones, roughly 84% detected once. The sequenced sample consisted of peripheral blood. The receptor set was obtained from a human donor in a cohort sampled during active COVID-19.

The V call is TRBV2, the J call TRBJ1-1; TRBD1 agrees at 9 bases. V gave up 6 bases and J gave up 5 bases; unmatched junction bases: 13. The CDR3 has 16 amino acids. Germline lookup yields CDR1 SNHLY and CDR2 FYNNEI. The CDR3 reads CASSPSTGGFGTEAFF. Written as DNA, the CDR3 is TGTGCCAGCAGCCCATCGACAGGGGGTTTTGGAACTGAAGCTTTCTTT.

CDR3 region: CASSQVGRGDYGYTF. The CDR3 nucleotides are TGCGCCAGCAGCCAAGTGGGCAGGGGTGACTATGGCTACACCTTC. The rearrangement joins TRBV4-1 to TRBJ1-2; a weak D match, TRBD1 (6 bases). Germline loops: CDR1 MGHRA, CDR2 YSYEKL. V was shortened by 1 base and J by 3 bases, with 12 bases between the two germline ends. The CDR3 is made up of 15 amino acids.

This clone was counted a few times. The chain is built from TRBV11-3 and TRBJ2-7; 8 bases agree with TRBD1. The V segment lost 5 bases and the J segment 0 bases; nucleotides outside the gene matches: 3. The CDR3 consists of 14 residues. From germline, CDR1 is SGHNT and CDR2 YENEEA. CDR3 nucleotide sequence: TGTGCCAGCAGCGCTCAGGGGGCCTCCTACGAGCAGTACTTC. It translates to CASSAQGASYEQYF.

The CDR3 nucleotides are TGTGCTACTATGGGACAGCAATACGAGCAGTACTTC. It yields the protein CATMGQQYEQYF. The chain has TRBV28 and TRBJ2-7, with 7 bases matching TRBD1. Per the germline V gene, CDR1 is MDHEN and CDR2 is SYDVKM. The CDR3 contains 12 residues. The complete variable domain, with remaining parts taken from reference TRBV28 and TRBJ2-7, reads DVKVTQSSRYLVKRTGEKVFLECVQDMDHENMFWYRQDPGLGLRLIYFSYDVKMKEKGDIPEGYSVSREKKERFSLILESASTNQTSMYLCATMGQQYEQYFGPGTRLTVT.

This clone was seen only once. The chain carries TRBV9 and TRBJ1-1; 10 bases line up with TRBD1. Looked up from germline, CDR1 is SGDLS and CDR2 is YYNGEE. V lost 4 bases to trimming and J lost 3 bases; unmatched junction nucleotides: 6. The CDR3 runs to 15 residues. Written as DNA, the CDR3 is TGTGCCAGCAGCCCCCCGGACAGGGGGGACACTGAAGCTTTCTTT. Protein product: CASSPPDRGDTEAFF. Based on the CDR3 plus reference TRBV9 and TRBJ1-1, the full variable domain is DSGVTQTPKHLITATGQRVTLRCSPRSGDLSVYWYQQSLDQGLQFLIQYYNGEERAKGNILERFSAQQFPDLHSELNLSSLELGDSALYFCASSPPDRGDTEAFFGQGTRLTVV.

DNA for the CDR3: TGTGCCAGCAGCCACCCGCAGGGGGTACCCACAGATACGCAGTATTTT. It yields the protein CASSHPQGVPTDTQYF. The J gene is TRBJ2-3, the V gene TRBV7-9, with 7 bases fitting TRBD1. The junction had 10 bases not matched to a gene; V was cut back by 5 bases and J by 2 bases. Germline V gene sequence: CDR1 SEHNR, CDR2 FQNEAQ (reference sequence). The CDR3 length is 16 residues.

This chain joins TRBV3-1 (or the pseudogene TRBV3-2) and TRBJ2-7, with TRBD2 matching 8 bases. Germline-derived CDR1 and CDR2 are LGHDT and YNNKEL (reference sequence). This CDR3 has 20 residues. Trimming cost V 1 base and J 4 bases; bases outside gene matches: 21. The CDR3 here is CASSQVPPAGSGAHLYEQYF. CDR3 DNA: TGTGCCAGCAGCCAAGTTCCCCCCGCGGGTAGCGGGGCCCATCTTTACGAGCAGTACTTC.

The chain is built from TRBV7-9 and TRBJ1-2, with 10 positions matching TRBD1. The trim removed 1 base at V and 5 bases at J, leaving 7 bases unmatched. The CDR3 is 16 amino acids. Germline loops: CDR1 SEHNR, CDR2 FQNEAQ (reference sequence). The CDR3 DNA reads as TGTGCCAGCAGCTTAGAGAGTGTGGGACAGGGGTATGGCTACACCTTC. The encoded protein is CASSLESVGQGYGYTF.

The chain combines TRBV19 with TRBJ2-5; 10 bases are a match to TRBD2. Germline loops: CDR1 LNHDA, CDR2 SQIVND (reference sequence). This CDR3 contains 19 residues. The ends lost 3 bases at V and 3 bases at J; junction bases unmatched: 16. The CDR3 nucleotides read TGTGCCAGTAGTATGGTAACGGGACTAGCGAAGGCCAACAAAGAGACCCAGTACTTC. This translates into CASSMVTGLAKANKETQYF.

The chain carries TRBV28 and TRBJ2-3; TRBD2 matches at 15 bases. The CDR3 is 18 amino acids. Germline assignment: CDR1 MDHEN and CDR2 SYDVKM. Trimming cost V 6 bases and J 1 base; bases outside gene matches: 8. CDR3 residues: CASSSTGTSGGRTDTQYF. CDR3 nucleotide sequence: TGTGCCAGCAGCTCGACCGGGACTAGCGGGGGGCGCACAGATACGCAGTATTTT.

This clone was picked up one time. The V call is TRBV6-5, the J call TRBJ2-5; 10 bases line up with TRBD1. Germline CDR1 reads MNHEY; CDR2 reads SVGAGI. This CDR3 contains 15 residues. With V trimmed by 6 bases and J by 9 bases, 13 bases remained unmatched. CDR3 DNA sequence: TGTGCCAGCAGATCAGGACAGGGGGGGACGCGGGCCCAGTACTTC. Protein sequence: CASRSGQGGTRAQYF.

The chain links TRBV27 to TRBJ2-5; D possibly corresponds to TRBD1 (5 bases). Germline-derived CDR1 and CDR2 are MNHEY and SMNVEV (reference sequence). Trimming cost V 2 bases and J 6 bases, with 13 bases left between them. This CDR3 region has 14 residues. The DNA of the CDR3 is TGTGCCAGCAGTTTAAGGTCCAGGGCCCAGACCCAGTACTTC. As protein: CASSLRSRAQTQYF.

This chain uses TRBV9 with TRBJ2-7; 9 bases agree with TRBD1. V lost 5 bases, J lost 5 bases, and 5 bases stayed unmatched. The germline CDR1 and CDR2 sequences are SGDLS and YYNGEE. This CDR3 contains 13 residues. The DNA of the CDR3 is TGTGCCAGCAGTCGGACAGGGGTCGACGAGCAGTACTTC. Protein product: CASSRTGVDEQYF.

The CDR3, as DNA: TGTGCCACCAGCAGGGGACAGAATGAAAAACTGTTTTTT. This sequence encodes CATSRGQNEKLFF. The chain is built from TRBV15 and TRBJ1-4; 7 bases match TRBD1. The CDR3 totals 13 residues. Germline trimming cut 3 bases from V and 5 bases from J; bases unmatched to any gene: 0. Germline loops: CDR1 LNHNV, CDR2 YYDKDF (reference sequence).